This TCR beta chain was sequenced in a study of T cells expressing NK-cell markers. Study results and caveats: In over 5 donors, dominant CD3+CD56+NKG2C+ clonotypes ranked among the top 10 CD8+ clonotypes.

Libraries used 5'RACE template switching adding universal primer site and UMIs. TCRdb re-called the 5' RACE reads; every CDR3 protein appears as one record, without DNA. This specimen shows about 460,000 distinct CDR3 sequences; the ten leading clones hold under 1.5%. This CDR3 has 16 residues. Looked up from germline, CDR1 is LNHDA and CDR2 is SQIVND (reference sequence). With regard to this clonotype: The antigen is unknown.

The gene calls are TRBV19 and TRBJ2-1; the D gene TCRdb calls, TRBD2, cannot be checked with no DNA. Specimen: blood T cells: a sorted CD56 or NKG2C T cell subset, CD4+ or CD8+ T cells, or bulk PBMC T cells (not recorded which). The sequence derives from a woman aged 45 to 65 in good health. CDR3 region: CASSTRGLSAYNEQFF.